This passage covers 22 T cell receptor beta chains from one sample sequenced in a study of T cell responses to AZD1222 COVID-19 vaccine. Clones were sequenced by immunoSEQ multiplex PCR, and TCRdb holds only the in-frame ones, with some missing. Of approximately 180,000 clones in the sample, around 88% were seen once. The sample was peripheral blood, taken on day 0 of AZD1222 vaccination. Source of these receptors: an adult in good health.

DNA for the CDR3: TGTGCCAGCAGTTCCCCAGGGGGCCCTGAAGCTTTCTTT. Its translation is CASSSPGGPEAFF. V usage is TRBV27 and J usage is TRBJ1-1, with 8 bases lining up with TRBD1. The CDR3 totals 13 residues. V shed 4 bases, J shed 6 bases, and the junction held 4 bases outside the gene matches. CDR1 and CDR2 (germline): MNHEY, SMNVEV (reference sequence).

The V and J genes are TRBV7-9 and TRBJ2-1; D might be TRBD2 (6 bases). CDR3 length equals 14 residues. The germline CDR1 and CDR2 sequences are SEHNR and FQNEAQ (reference sequence). The V end lost 4 bases, the J end lost 3 bases, and 10 bases lay between the germline ends. The CDR3 region has the DNA TGTGCCAGCAGCTCCCAGGGAGGCTACAATGAGCAGTTCTTC. Its protein product is CASSSQGGYNEQFF.

This rearrangement joins TRBV27 to TRBJ1-5; 8 bases align to TRBD1. The V segment lost 6 bases and the J segment 2 bases; nucleotides outside the gene matches: 6. The CDR3 loop spans 15 amino acids. Germline lookup yields CDR1 MNHEY and CDR2 SMNVEV (reference sequence). CDR3 nucleotide sequence: TGTGCCAGCAGCCTCGGACAGGGAGGCAATCAGCCCCAGCATTTT. Translation gives CASSLGQGGNQPQHF.

Regarding this clone: The sample holds other DNA sequences that translate to the same CDR3. This chain connects TRBV20-1 to TRBJ1-2; D is unresolved. Per the germline V gene, CDR1 is DFQATT and CDR2 is SNEGSKA (reference sequence). The CDR3 contains 11 residues. The V gene lost 1 base and the J gene lost 2 bases, with 2 bases spanning the gap. In DNA form, the CDR3 reads TGCAGTGCTAGAGTGAACTATGGCTACACCTTC. Protein sequence: CSARVNYGYTF.

The chain combines TRBV27 with TRBJ1-6, with TRBD1 matching 7 bases. Germline assignment: CDR1 MNHEY and CDR2 SMNVEV (reference sequence). The J segment lost 9 bases and the V segment lost 3 bases, leaving 8 bases of the junction unmatched. This CDR3 region has 15 residues. The CDR3: CASSLGTAPPSPLHF. CDR3 nucleotides: TGTGCCAGCAGTTTGGGGACAGCTCCCCCTTCACCCCTCCACTTT.

This clone was counted only a few times. This chain connects TRBV7-3 to TRBJ1-6; no definite D call. The CDR3 totals 14 residues. V lost 2 bases, J lost 9 bases, and 11 bases lay in between. Germline values: CDR1 SGHTA, CDR2 FQGTGA. CDR3 sequence: CASSLAGGGSPLHF. In DNA form, the CDR3 reads TGTGCCAGCAGCTTAGCGGGTGGAGGTTCACCCCTCCACTTT.

The gene calls are TRBV3-1 (or the pseudogene TRBV3-2) and TRBJ2-3; 7 nucleotides match TRBD2. Germline-derived CDR1 and CDR2 are LGHDT and YNNKEL (reference sequence). V trimming: 4 bases; J trimming: 2 bases; junction bases outside the gene matches: 9. The CDR3 has 16 amino acids. In nucleotides, the CDR3 is TGTGCCAGCAGCCCATCTAGCGGCTTAATCACAGATACGCAGTATTTT. It encodes CASSPSSGLITDTQYF.

The chain has TRBV19 and TRBJ2-1, with a possible D match to TRBD1 (5 bases). Trimming removed 8 bases from V and 6 bases from J, with 14 bases in between. CDR3 length equals 13 residues. The germline V gene encodes CDR1 LNHDA and CDR2 SQIVND (reference sequence). This CDR3 reads CASHDSRVNEQFF. CDR3 coding DNA: TGTGCCAGTCACGACAGCAGGGTCAATGAGCAGTTCTTC.

V gene TRBV5-1 combines with J gene TRBJ2-7; TRBD1 might be the D (5 bases). Germline V gene data show CDR1 as SGHRS and CDR2 as YFSETQ. This CDR3 comprises 19 residues. Trimming left V 3 bases short and J 2 bases short, with 27 bases between. This chain's CDR3 is CASSSRSGAVRHSTYEQYF. DNA of the CDR3: TGCGCCAGCAGCTCCAGGAGTGGGGCGGTAAGGCACAGTACCTACGAGCAGTACTTC.

The chain combines TRBV11-3 with TRBJ2-7; D remains unclear. Germline V gives CDR1 SGHNT, CDR2 YENEEA. V was shortened by 0 bases and J by 7 bases, with 10 bases between the two germline ends. The CDR3 is 13 amino acids. CDR3 bases: TGTGCCAGCAGCTTAGATCGGGTGAGGGAGCAGTACTTC. Translated: CASSLDRVREQYF.

The chain couples TRBV3-1 (or the pseudogene TRBV3-2) to TRBJ2-3; weak D call: TRBD1 (6 bases). V was pared by 1 base and J by 6 bases, with 14 bases between. Germline CDR1 LGHDT, CDR2 YNNKEL (reference sequence). This CDR3 contains 15 residues. CDR3 loop: CASSQGGTRGDTQYF. In DNA, the CDR3 is TGTGCCAGCAGCCAAGGTGGGACGAGGGGGGATACGCAGTATTTT.

The chain joins TRBV7-9 to TRBJ1-1, with unresolved D. V lost 5 bases, J lost 11 bases, and 15 bases lay in between. This CDR3 has 12 amino acids. Per the germline V gene, CDR1 is SEHNR and CDR2 is FQNEAQ (reference sequence). Here the CDR3 reads CASSLRGEVAFF. CDR3 nucleotides: TGTGCCAGCAGCCTCCGTGGGGAGGTTGCTTTCTTT. Filled out from reference TRBV7-9 and TRBJ1-1, the complete variable domain reads DTGVSQNPRHKITKRGQNVTFRCDPISEHNRLYWYRQTLGQGPEFLTYFQNEAQLEKSRLLSDRFSAERPKGSFSTLEIQRTEQGDSAMYLCASSLRGEVAFFGQGTRLTVV.

This chain links TRBV6-5 with TRBJ1-6; a possible D gene is TRBD1 (5 bases). The CDR3 runs 13 residues. V lost 6 bases to trimming and J lost 7 bases, with 10 bases between them. Germline CDR1 is MNHEY and CDR2 is SVGAGI. CDR3 coding DNA: TGTGCCAGCAGCTTAGGGGACAATTCACCCCTCCACTTT. Encoded protein: CASSLGDNSPLHF.

This rearrangement joins TRBV14 to TRBJ1-1; D might be TRBD1 (5 bases). Germline CDR1 and CDR2: SGHDN and FVKESK. This CDR3 region has 15 residues. Between the trimmed V and J ends, which lost 8 bases and 1 base, there was a span of 17 bases. The CDR3 spells CASQNPQDPNTEAFF. CDR3 coding DNA: TGTGCCAGCCAAAACCCACAGGACCCGAACACTGAAGCTTTCTTT. Using reference TRBV14 and TRBJ1-1 for the parts outside the CDR3, the full variable domain is EAGVTQFPSHSVIEKGQTVTLRCDPISGHDNLYWYRRVMGKEIKFLLHFVKESKQDESGMPNNRFLAERTGGTYSTLKVQPAELEDSGVYFCASQNPQDPNTEAFFGQGTRLTVV.

The chain has TRBV7-2 and TRBJ1-5, with D hard to call. The CDR3 contains 12 residues. Germline CDR1 and CDR2: SGHTA and FQGNSA. The V and J ends lost 5 bases and 7 bases respectively, with 9 bases between them. CDR3 DNA sequence: TGTGCCAGCAGCACCCCCGGGCAGCCCCAGCATTTT. Residues: CASSTPGQPQHF.

The CDR3 nucleotides are TGTGCCAGCAGCTTAGCGTGGGACGGCTACACCTTC. Translating gives CASSLAWDGYTF. The genes are TRBV7-9 and TRBJ1-2; D is possibly TRBD1 (5 bases). V was trimmed by 0 bases and J by 8 bases, leaving 7 bases between them. This CDR3 has 12 residues. Germline CDR1 is SEHNR and CDR2 is FQNEAQ (reference sequence).

The V gene is TRBV28, the J gene TRBJ2-3; no definite D call. V was clipped by 4 bases and J by 7 bases, with 15 bases between them. The CDR3 has 14 residues. Per the germline V gene, CDR1 is MDHEN and CDR2 is SYDVKM. CDR3 residues: CASSWANSDYTQYF. CDR3 DNA sequence: TGTGCCAGCAGTTGGGCAAATTCAGATTATACGCAGTATTTT.

CDR3 protein: CASSLIRGGPGYEQFF. The CDR3 DNA follows: TGTGCCAGCAGCTTAATTCGGGGGGGCCCGGGTTATGAGCAGTTCTTC. The chain uses TRBV5-6 and TRBJ2-1, with 8 positions matching TRBD2. Unmatched junction bases numbered 12, after V lost 2 bases and J lost 8 bases. CDR1 and CDR2 from the germline V gene are SGHDT and YYEEEE. This CDR3 is built from 16 residues.

The chain combines TRBV15 with TRBJ2-2; TRBD1 is a possible D gene (6 bases). Trimming removed 0 bases from V and 0 bases from J, with 11 bases in between. CDR3 length equals 17 residues. Germline V gives CDR1 LNHNV, CDR2 YYDKDF (reference sequence). The chain's CDR3 is CATSRDLSGANTGELFF. The CDR3 DNA reads as TGTGCCACCAGCAGAGATCTATCAGGGGCGAACACCGGGGAGCTGTTTTTT.

The chain combines TRBV2 with TRBJ2-7, with 10 positions matching TRBD2. Trimming at V came to 6 bases and at J to 7 bases, leaving 12 bases not matched to a gene. The CDR3 contains 15 residues. Germline assignment: CDR1 SNHLY and CDR2 FYNNEI. The CDR3 DNA reads as TGTGCCAGCAGCAACTGGCTAGCGGGGGCTCTGGAGCAGTACTTC. Translating gives CASSNWLAGALEQYF.

V usage is TRBV7-9 and J usage is TRBJ1-3; D gene uncertain. V lost 1 base and J 1 base, leaving 5 bases between the germline ends. Germline V gene data show CDR1 as SEHNR and CDR2 as FQNEAQ (reference sequence). CDR3 size: 14 residues. This CDR3 is CASSLGISGNTIYF. The CDR3 DNA follows: TGTGCCAGCAGCTTAGGTATTTCTGGAAACACCATATATTTT.

This rearrangement joins TRBV18 to TRBJ2-5; 7 nucleotides match TRBD1. Trimming at V came to 4 bases and at J to 4 bases, leaving 9 bases not matched to a gene. Per the germline V gene, CDR1 is KGHSH and CDR2 is LQKENI. The CDR3 has 15 amino acids. CDR3 nucleotide sequence: TGTGCCAGCTCACGAGACAGGGTCGACGGAGAGACCCAGTACTTC. Translated: CASSRDRVDGETQYF.